These 23 T cell receptor beta chains originate from one sample sequenced in a study of type 1 and type 2 diabetes patients. Genomic DNA was the PCR template. A primer set of 30 forward and 13 reverse primers amplified the CDR3. Each CDR3 protein gets one entry after TCRdb re-called the multiplex PCR reads with MiXCR. The table shows 250,000 or so distinct CDR3 sequences, with approximately 45% occurring only once. The sequencing sample was made of peripheral blood mononuclear cells (PBMCs). The source of these receptors is a man younger than 35 with type 2 diabetes.

This clonotype was recorded a few times. The V call is TRBV29-1, the J call TRBJ2-7; D not certain. The CDR3 sequence is 14 residues long. Between the trimmed V and J ends, which lost 2 bases and 6 bases, there was a span of 17 bases. The germline CDR1 and CDR2 sequences are SQVTM and ANQGSEA. CDR3 in DNA: TGCAGCGTTGAACCCCTATCGCCAGGACGCGAGCAGTACTTC. Protein product: CSVEPLSPGREQYF.

The genes are TRBV19 and TRBJ2-3, with 15 bases fitting TRBD2. From germline, CDR1 is LNHDA and CDR2 SQIVND (reference sequence). The V segment lost 5 bases and the J segment 0 bases; nucleotides outside the gene matches: 6. The CDR3 loop spans 18 amino acids. CDR3: CASSQGLAGGRSTDTQYF. DNA for the CDR3: TGTGCCAGTAGTCAGGGACTAGCGGGAGGACGGAGCACAGATACGCAGTATTTT.

The chain has TRBV6-2 or TRBV6-3 and TRBJ1-5; no firm D call. In germline, CDR1 is MNHEY, CDR2 SVGEGT. This CDR3 spans 14 amino acids. V was trimmed by 6 bases and J by 7 bases, leaving 16 bases between them. CDR3 sequence: CASSPGLRGQPQHF. The CDR3 nucleotides read TGTGCCAGCAGCCCCGGCCTGAGAGGGCAGCCCCAGCATTTT.

The rearrangement links TRBV19 to TRBJ1-1, with TRBD1 identical over 8 bases. This CDR3 is 13 amino acids long. V shed 4 bases and J 5 bases; nucleotides not matched to a gene: 3. Germline V lookup: CDR1 LNHDA, CDR2 SQIVND (reference sequence). CDR3 nucleotide sequence: TGTGCCAGTAGTACAGGGGGCGCGACTGAAGCTTTCTTT. As protein: CASSTGGATEAFF.

V gene TRBV28 combines with J gene TRBJ2-3; 8 bases align to TRBD1. There are 16 residues in the CDR3. V was pared by 5 bases and J by 3 bases, with 10 bases of the junction left unmatched. CDR1 and CDR2 from the germline V gene are MDHEN and SYDVKM. The DNA of the CDR3 is TGTGCCAGCAGTCTACCTGACAGGGGCAGGACAGATACGCAGTATTTT. Its translation: CASSLPDRGRTDTQYF.

This rearrangement joins TRBV29-1 to TRBJ1-1; TRBD1 might be the D (5 bases). V was cut by 5 bases and J by 9 bases, with 16 bases left in between. Germline lookup yields CDR1 SQVTM and CDR2 ANQGSEA. This CDR3 spans 12 amino acids. As DNA, the CDR3 is TGCAGCGTTCACGGGGAGGGACGGAAAGCTTTCTTT. The encoded protein is CSVHGEGRKAFF.

This clonotype was detected only a few times. The genes are TRBV20-1 and TRBJ1-1, with 8 bases lining up with TRBD1. In germline, CDR1 is DFQATT, CDR2 SNEGSKA (reference sequence). With V trimmed by 6 bases and J by 2 bases, 14 bases remained unmatched. The CDR3 length is 16 residues. CDR3: CSASGTGGVLNTEAFF. CDR3 in DNA: TGCAGTGCCTCCGGGACAGGCGGGGTGCTTAACACTGAAGCTTTCTTT.

Concerning this clonotype: The junction departs from the called germline gene at one end, perhaps through a read error. The genes are TRBV10-2 and TRBJ2-7; 10 bases agree with TRBD2. The end of the DNA aligns better with TRBJ2-1, so the J call may be wrong. CDR1 and CDR2 from the germline V gene are WSHSY and SAAADI. CDR3 length equals 15 residues. The DNA for the CDR3 is TGCGTCAGCAGCCCCAGCGGGAGGGCCGGGAATGAGCAGTTCTTC. The encoded protein is CVSSPSGRAGNEQFF.

The V call is TRBV5-1, the J call TRBJ2-5; possibly TRBD1 for D (6 bases). Near its end, the DNA agrees better with TRBJ2-7, so the J call may be wrong. The CDR3 totals 16 residues. Per the germline V gene, CDR1 is SGHRS and CDR2 is YFSETQ. The CDR3 DNA reads as TGCGCCAGCAGGATAGGGTACGCGGACAGCTCCTACGAGCAGTACTTC. It codes for CASRIGYADSSYEQYF.

The CDR3 reads CASSSGLMETQYF. CDR3 nucleotide sequence: TGTGCCAGCAGCTCAGGACTAATGGAGACCCAGTACTTC. V gene TRBV11-3 combines with J gene TRBJ2-5, with a weak D call TRBD2 (6 bases). Trimming took 4 bases from V and 5 from J, leaving 11 bases between them. In germline, CDR1 is SGHNT, CDR2 YENEEA. The CDR3 spans 13 residues.

This clonotype came up a few times. The V gene is TRBV7-2, the J gene TRBJ2-1; the D gene is possibly TRBD2 (6 bases). V was pared by 2 bases and J by 6 bases, with 11 bases between. Germline CDR1 SGHTA, CDR2 FQGNSA. The CDR3 totals 14 residues. The CDR3 spells CASSLPGTANEQFF. CDR3 sequence (DNA): TGTGCCAGCAGCTTACCCGGGACTGCCAATGAGCAGTTCTTC.

The rearrangement uses TRBV7-3 and TRBJ2-3; maybe TRBD2 (6 bases). The germline CDR1 and CDR2 sequences are SGHTA and FQGTGA. The CDR3 extends over 14 amino acids. Trimming took off 0 bases at V and 6 bases at J, with 10 bases between the two ends. The CDR3 region has the DNA TGTGCCAGCAGCTTAACAGCGGGTGCGGATACGCAGTATTTT. Its translation: CASSLTAGADTQYF. Full variable domain (remainder filled in from reference TRBV7-3 and TRBJ2-3): GAGVSQTPSNKVTEKGKYVELRCDPISGHTALYWYRQSLGQGPEFLIYFQGTGAADDSGLPNDRFFAVRPEGSVSTLKIQRTERGDSAVYLCASSLTAGADTQYFGPGTRLTVL.

As concerns this clonotype: A much larger clonotype is one base distant, so this may be a read error. Since the CDR3 does not end with the conserved phenylalanine or tryptophan, this likely comes from a read error. The rearrangement links TRBV14 to TRBJ2-7; TRBD1 matches at 7 bases. CDR3 length: 12 residues. Unmatched junction bases numbered 4, after V lost 5 bases and J lost 6 bases. In germline, CDR1 is SGHDN, CDR2 FVKESK. The CDR3 protein is CASSAQGFEQYL. CDR3 bases: TGTGCCAGCAGCGCACAGGGGTTCGAGCAGTACCTC.

This clonotype has only a few counts. The rearrangement joins TRBV30 to TRBJ2-7, with D unresolved. Trimming shortened V by 2 bases and J by 2 bases, and 16 bases separated the two germline ends. The CDR3 is 15 residues long. Germline V lookup: CDR1 GTSNPN, CDR2 SVGIG (reference sequence). Here the CDR3 reads CAWSLLYPPPYEQYF. The CDR3 nucleotides are TGTGCCTGGAGTTTGCTCTACCCCCCTCCCTACGAGCAGTACTTC.

There are many counts of this clonotype. The rearrangement uses TRBV10-2 and TRBJ2-7; D ambiguous. The CDR3 spans 14 residues. V was pared by 5 bases and J by 3 bases, with 14 bases between. Germline CDR1 and CDR2: WSHSY and SAAADI. CDR3 bases: TGCGCCAGCAGTAAGGAAGAGGTATTCTACGAGCAGTACTTC. This sequence encodes CASSKEEVFYEQYF.

The CDR3 region has the DNA TGTGCCAGCAGCTTGTCGACAGGGGTGAACACTGAAGCTTTCTTT. It encodes CASSLSTGVNTEAFF. The chain links TRBV7-9 to TRBJ1-1, with TRBD1 matching 8 bases. This CDR3 comprises 15 residues. Germline CDR1 SEHNR, CDR2 FQNEAQ (reference sequence). Trimming cost V 3 bases and J 0 bases; bases outside gene matches: 3.

This chain links TRBV7-9 with TRBJ2-5; TRBD2 is a possible D gene (6 bases). Trimming shortened V by 2 bases and J by 5 bases, and 12 bases separated the two germline ends. This CDR3 comprises 14 residues. From germline, CDR1 is SEHNR and CDR2 FQNEAQ (reference sequence). CDR3 sequence (DNA): TGTGCCAGCAGCTTATCTGCGGGGAGGGAGACCCAGTACTTC. This codes for CASSLSAGRETQYF.

This clonotype was seen ten or more times. This sequence joins TRBV2 and TRBJ2-7; D gene unclear. The length of the CDR3 is 13 residues. The germline V gene has CDR1 SNHLY and CDR2 FYNNEI. Trimming removed 4 bases from V and 2 bases from J, with 9 bases in between. CDR3 protein: CASSVVTAYEQYF. The CDR3 DNA is TGTGCCAGCAGTGTTGTCACCGCCTACGAGCAGTACTTC.

The chain employs TRBV12-3 or TRBV12-4 and TRBJ2-1, with 9 nucleotides matching TRBD1. The junction had 9 bases not matched to a gene; V was cut back by 6 bases and J by 6 bases. This CDR3 is 15 amino acids long. The CDR3 is CASSFPGTGTNEQFF. DNA for the CDR3: TGTGCCAGCAGCTTCCCCGGGACAGGGACCAATGAGCAGTTCTTC.

This clonotype was seen only once. V gene TRBV5-1 combines with J gene TRBJ2-3; TRBD2 might be the D (6 bases). The CDR3 runs to 16 residues. The V end was cut by 4 bases, the J end by 4 bases, with 19 bases between. Looked up from germline, CDR1 is SGHRS and CDR2 is YFSETQ. The CDR3 bases are TGCGCCAGCAGCGTTTATGCGGGACGGGGGTCAGATACGCAGTATTTT. It specifies CASSVYAGRGSDTQYF.

The rearrangement uses TRBV11-3 and TRBJ2-3, with D maybe TRBD2 (6 bases). This CDR3 is 13 amino acids long. Germline assignment: CDR1 SGHNT and CDR2 YENEEA. The V end was cut by 1 base, the J end by 11 bases, with 13 bases between. The CDR3 nucleotides are TGTGCCAGCAGCTTAGTACGGGGGAACCAGCAGTATTTT. Translation gives CASSLVRGNQQYF.

The V call is TRBV20-1, the J call TRBJ2-7, with D tentatively TRBD2 (5 bases). Germline values: CDR1 DFQATT, CDR2 SNEGSKA (reference sequence). Trimming took 3 bases from V and 3 from J, leaving 12 bases between them. The CDR3 runs 13 residues. The CDR3 bases are TGCAGTGCTAGGGGTGACTACATCTACGAGCAGTACTTC. Its protein product is CSARGDYIYEQYF.

This clonotype was found many times. This sequence joins TRBV10-3 and TRBJ1-1; possible D gene TRBD1, 6 bases. The V end was cut by 4 bases, the J end by 4 bases, with 16 bases between. CDR3 length: 15 residues. Germline V gives CDR1 ENHRY, CDR2 SYGVKD. CDR3 nucleotide sequence: TGTGCCATCAGTGGTAGGGGGAAGAGTATCACTGAAGCTTTCTTT. Protein: CAISGRGKSITEAFF.